Listed below are T cell receptor beta chains from one sample, sequenced in a study of T cells in tuberculosis. Only in-frame clones appear in the TCRdb table, and some are missing; sequencing was by immunoSEQ multiplex PCR. Of fewer than 40,000 clones in the sample, approximately 93% are singletons; the top ten hold more than 6.5%. Sequencing used PBMCs. The receptors originated from a donor between 10 and 35 years old with latent tuberculosis or without tuberculosis infection. Both conserved end residues are part of each CDR3. A D gene is named only where the DNA matches it firmly. The size field is filled for only some rows; it gives once, few, many or a size class.

D,V,J,size,DNA,CDR3
.,TRBV5-6,TRBJ1-1,few,TGTGCCAGCAGCTTGAACATGAACACTGAAGCTTTCTTT,CASSLNMNTEAFF
.,TRBV9,TRBJ1-2,.,TGTGCCAGCAGCGTAGGGCCAGGGGAAGATGGCTACACCTTC,CASSVGPGEDGYTF
.,TRBV30,TRBJ2-3,.,TGTGCCTGGAGTGACACCTCAGATACGCAGTATTTT,CAWSDTSDTQYF
TRBD2,TRBV5-4,TRBJ2-1,.,TGTGCCAGCAGCTTGGCCCGACTAGCGGACAATGAGCAGTTCTTC,CASSLARLADNEQFF
TRBD2,TRBV19,TRBJ2-7,.,TGTGCCAGTAGTCTCGGACTAGCGGGAGGGACCGAGCAGTACTTC,CASSLGLAGGTEQYF
.,TRBV5-5,TRBJ1-2,once,TGTGCCAGCAGCTTGGAGGTCGCGGCAGTTATCTATGGCTACACCTTC,CASSLEVAAVIYGYTF
.,TRBV2,TRBJ1-4,.,TGTGCCAGCAGTGGGCAGACTGCAACTAATGAAAAACTGTTTTTT,CASSGQTATNEKLFF
TRBD2,TRBV15,TRBJ2-7,.,TGTGCCACCAGCAGAAAACGCCTAGCGGGGGACTACGAGCAGTACTTC,CATSRKRLAGDYEQYF
.,TRBV7-2,TRBJ2-5,.,TGTGCCAGCAGCTTAGTAACAGGACAAGAGGAGACCCAGTACTTC,CASSLVTGQEETQYF
.,TRBV7-2,TRBJ2-1,.,TGTGCCAGCAGCTTAGTAATTAGCGGCCCAAACAATGAGCAGTTCTTC,CASSLVISGPNNEQFF
.,TRBV7-6,TRBJ2-3,.,TGTGCCAGCAGCTTTGAACCCGCGGATACGCAGTATTTT,CASSFEPADTQYF
TRBD1,TRBV28,TRBJ1-5,.,TGTGCCAGCAGGACCTACAGGGGAGGTCAGCCCCAGCATTTT,CASRTYRGGQPQHF
.,TRBV18,TRBJ2-7,.,TGTGCCAGCTCACTTGTCCGGACAGCCGAAACTGGCGAGCAGTACTTC,CASSLVRTAETGEQYF
.,TRBV27,TRBJ2-1,once,TGTGCCAGCAGTTTATCGGGCTATAACTCCTACAATGAGCAGTTCTTC,CASSLSGYNSYNEQFF
.,TRBV4-1,TRBJ1-2,once,TGCGCCAGCAGCCAAGATCAGGGCTATGGCTACACCTTC,CASSQDQGYGYTF
.,TRBV7-8,TRBJ1-1,.,TGTGCCAGCAGCCGAAATGAACACAACACTGAAGCTTTCTTT,CASSRNEHNTEAFF
TRBD1,TRBV5-6,TRBJ1-2,.,TGTGCCAGCAGCTTGGCCAATGGACAGGGCTTAGTCATACATGGCTACACCTTC,CASSLANGQGLVIHGYTF
TRBD2,TRBV6-4,TRBJ2-1,.,TGTGCCAGCAGTGACTCGACTAGCGGGAGCAATGAGCAGTTCTTC,CASSDSTSGSNEQFF
.,TRBV7-2,TRBJ1-1,.,TGTGCCAGCAGCTTAACCTATAACACAGGGAGTGAAGCTTTCTTT,CASSLTYNTGSEAFF
.,TRBV10-3,TRBJ2-7,.,TGTGCCATCGCCTCGGGGGACTACGAGCAGTACTTC,CAIASGDYEQYF
TRBD2,TRBV14,TRBJ2-3,.,TGTGCCAGCGGGACTAGCCCTTCTCGGACAGATACGCAGTATTTT,CASGTSPSRTDTQYF
TRBD1,TRBV5-4,TRBJ1-2,.,TGTGCCAGCAGCTTGAGGGCAGGGGGCGAATCATACACCTTC,CASSLRAGGESYTF
TRBD1,TRBV27,TRBJ2-7,.,TGTGCCAGCAGTTCGTCAACAGGGGACCGCTCCTACGAGCAGTACTTC,CASSSSTGDRSYEQYF
.,TRBV21-1,TRBJ2-5,.,TGTGCCAGCAGCAATCGGGAACAAGAGACCCAGTACTTC,CASSNREQETQYF
.,TRBV27,TRBJ2-1,.,TGTGCCAGCAGGGTACGGACTTCTTACAATGAGCAGTTCTTC,CASRVRTSYNEQFF
.,TRBV19,TRBJ1-1,.,TGTGCCAGCCAATTGGACAGAAACACTGAAGCTTTCTTT,CASQLDRNTEAFF
TRBD1,TRBV7-9,TRBJ2-7,.,TGTGCCAGCAGCACACCGGGACAGGGAAGGTACGAGCAGTACTTC,CASSTPGQGRYEQYF
TRBD2,TRBV4-1,TRBJ2-7,.,TGCGCCAGCAGCCAAGGTTTGCGGGAGGGATACGAGCAGTACTTC,CASSQGLREGYEQYF
.,TRBV30,TRBJ1-1,.,TGTGCCTGGGGCTACTTACAGCTCTCAACAAACACTGAAGCTTTCTTT,CAWGYLQLSTNTEAFF
TRBD1,TRBV29-1,TRBJ2-7,.,TGCAGCGCAAGGACAGGGGGATCTTCTACGTGGGGCGAGCAGTACTTC,CSARTGGSSTWGEQYF
TRBD1,TRBV28,TRBJ1-3,.,TGTGCCAGCAGTTCAACAGGGGTTATCTCTGGAAACACCATATATTTT,CASSSTGVISGNTIYF
TRBD2,TRBV5-6,TRBJ2-7,.,TGTGCCAGCAGCCCCCCGGGACTAGCGGTCCACGAGCAGTACTTC,CASSPPGLAVHEQYF
TRBD1,TRBV9,TRBJ1-4,.,TGTGCCAGCACCCGGGGGGGGACAGGGGATGAAAAACTGTTTTTT,CASTRGGTGDEKLFF
.,TRBV6-1,TRBJ1-5,.,TGTGCCAGCACCAAAAACCGGGATCAGCCCCAGCATTTT,CASTKNRDQPQHF
.,TRBV27,TRBJ2-5,.,TGTGCCACCACTAACTGGGCAGGGTCGAAGACCCAGTACTTC,CATTNWAGSKTQYF
.,TRBV5-8,TRBJ2-1,.,TGTGCCAGCAGCTTCTTGAGGGGGGGAGCGGGAACTCCGGATGAGCAGTTCTTC,CASSFLRGGAGTPDEQFF
.,TRBV6-5,TRBJ1-2,.,TGTGCCAGCAGTCGGACAGCTATCTATGGCTACACCTTC,CASSRTAIYGYTF
.,TRBV30,TRBJ1-1,.,TGTGCCTGGAGAGTAGCGGGGGGTCACACTGAAGCTTTCTTT,CAWRVAGGHTEAFF
TRBD2,TRBV4-3,TRBJ2-2,.,TGCGCCAGCAGCCGCCCGACTAGCGGGAACACCGGGGAGCTGTTTTTT,CASSRPTSGNTGELFF
.,TRBV11-3,TRBJ2-7,.,TGTGCCAGCAGCTTAGGCAGGGCGTTGCGGCACGAGCAGTACTTC,CASSLGRALRHEQYF
.,TRBV19,TRBJ1-4,.,TGTGCCAGTTCCTCCCCTCGGGATAGAAATGAAAAACTGTTTTTT,CASSSPRDRNEKLFF
TRBD2,TRBV5-4,TRBJ2-1,.,TGTGCCAGCAGCCCGGCGCCTAGCGGAACCTACAATGAGCAGTTCTTC,CASSPAPSGTYNEQFF
TRBD2,TRBV29-1,TRBJ2-7,once,TGCAGCGTTGTTCGGGGGGACGGTCAAGGGCAGTACTTC,CSVVRGDGQGQYF
.,TRBV4-3,TRBJ2-7,.,TGCGCCAGCAGCCCCCGATGGACACGGAACTACGAGCAGTACTTC,CASSPRWTRNYEQYF
TRBD1,TRBV11-2,TRBJ1-1,.,TGTGCCAGCAGCTCCTTAAGGGGGCGGACTGAAGCTTTCTTT,CASSSLRGRTEAFF
.,TRBV30,TRBJ1-1,.,TGTGCCTGGAGCGTTGCCGGGAGAGACACTGAAGCTTTCTTT,CAWSVAGRDTEAFF
.,TRBV25-1,TRBJ2-7,.,TGTGCCAGCAGTGGCCCTTACAGGGAACTAAGCTACGAGCAGTACTTC,CASSGPYRELSYEQYF
.,TRBV28,TRBJ2-3,.,TGTGCCAGCAGGCCCTCTCGACAGGAGTGGGTCACGCAGTATTTT,CASRPSRQEWVTQYF
TRBD2,TRBV5-1,TRBJ2-1,.,TGCGCCAGCAGCTTGGAGCGGGAGGGCTATGAGCAGTTCTTC,CASSLEREGYEQFF
.,TRBV4-1,TRBJ2-3,once,TGCGCCAGCAGCCCTCGGATCAGCGGAGATACGCAGTATTTT,CASSPRISGDTQYF